This is a list of T cell receptor beta chains from one sample in a study of Graves' ophthalmopathy and Graves' hyperthyroidism. TCRdb re-derived calls from the multiplex PCR reads in MiXCR, one entry per CDR3 protein. The sample includes 400,000 to 500,000 distinct CDR3 sequences, around a fifth of them seen just once. The sample was peripheral blood. All receptors come from a woman between 18 and 29 years old with stable Graves' hyperthyroidism. The CDR3 runs from the conserved cysteine through the conserved F or W. The D gene is left open where the match is weak. Not all rows give a size; the values are once, few, many and, for expanded clones, a class.

size: many
J: TRBJ2-2
D: NA
V: TRBV9
DNA: TGTGCCAGCAGCGTTCAGGGGGGGACCGGGGAGCTGTTTTTT
CDR3: CASSVQGGTGELFF

size: few
J: TRBJ2-7
D: NA
V: TRBV28
DNA: TGTGCCACCCTCCCCGGGAGTCTCTACGAGCAGTACTTC
CDR3: CATLPGSLYEQYF

size: NA
J: TRBJ2-5
D: NA
V: TRBV5-1
DNA: TGCGCCAGCAGCTTGCGACAGAAGCAAGAGACCCAGTACTTC
CDR3: CASSLRQKQETQYF

size: medium-sized
J: TRBJ1-5
D: NA
V: TRBV12-3/TRBV12-4
DNA: TGTGCCAGCAGTTTAGACAGGGCCGATCAGCCCCAGCATTTT
CDR3: CASSLDRADQPQHF

size: NA
J: TRBJ2-7
D: NA
V: TRBV28
DNA: TGTGCCAGCAGGAACCTATTTCGGTGGGGAAGGAGGGTCATGTACGAGCAGTACTTC
CDR3: CASRNLFRWGRRVMYEQYF

size: many
J: TRBJ2-2
D: TRBD2
V: TRBV6-1
DNA: TGTGCCAGCAGCTGGACTAGCGGGGACACCGGGGAGCTGTTTTTT
CDR3: CASSWTSGDTGELFF

size: many
J: TRBJ2-7
D: TRBD1
V: TRBV20-1
DNA: TGCAGTGCACCCCTGGGACAGGGGTCCTACGAGCAGTACTTC
CDR3: CSAPLGQGSYEQYF

size: many
J: TRBJ2-1
D: TRBD2
V: TRBV25-1
DNA: TGTGCCAGCAGTGAAGAACTAGCGGGGCAGAGCTCCTACAATGAGCAGTTCTTC
CDR3: CASSEELAGQSSYNEQFF

size: many
J: TRBJ1-1
D: NA
V: TRBV7-8
DNA: TGTGCCAGCAACGGAGCAGGGACTGAAGCTTTCTTT
CDR3: CASNGAGTEAFF

size: many
J: TRBJ1-2
D: TRBD1
V: TRBV12-3/TRBV12-4
DNA: TGTGCCAGCGGCAGGGGGCTTGGCTACACCTTC
CDR3: CASGRGLGYTF